These T cell receptor beta chains were read from a single sample in a study of cytomegalovirus exposure and HLA in healthy donors. Libraries were prepared by immunoSEQ multiplex PCR; TCRdb keeps only in-frame clonotypes and omits some of them. The repertoire holds 130,000 or so clones, with around 66% as singletons. Sequencing was done on a sample of PBMCs. Source of these receptors: a young man in good health and CMV-seronegative. Both conserved end residues are trimmed from each CDR3. A D gene is named only where the DNA matches it firmly. The size entry is marked missing in some rows and otherwise reads once, few, many or a size class.

V gene,D gene,J gene,clone size,CDR3 protein
TRBV6-1,.,TRBJ1-2,.,ASGQGYT
TRBV29-1,.,TRBJ2-7,.,SVDEQERYEQY
TRBV11-2,.,TRBJ2-7,.,ASSPRQTYEQY
TRBV5-6,TRBD2,TRBJ2-7,few,ASSLGGTSLYEQY
TRBV15,.,TRBJ2-7,.,ATLGDEQY
TRBV6-1,.,TRBJ1-4,few,ATRTGTNEKLF
TRBV11-2,TRBD1,TRBJ1-3,.,ASSPPRQGSGNTIY
TRBV20-1,.,TRBJ2-3,.,SASIDTQY
TRBV25-1,.,TRBJ1-1,.,ASSGPYYTEAF
TRBV19,TRBD1,TRBJ2-3,.,ASSTPGQPTDTQY
TRBV10-3,TRBD2,TRBJ2-3,.,AISETGGVLAGENTQY
TRBV5-1,TRBD1,TRBJ1-4,.,ASSPIGTDEKLF
TRBV7-9,.,TRBJ2-7,.,SSSFRITGGRVGYEQY
TRBV30,.,TRBJ1-2,.,AWSVRQAFYGYT
TRBV28,.,TRBJ1-5,.,ASSPLSGAVQPQH
TRBV30,.,TRBJ1-5,.,AWGQFNQPQH
TRBV2,.,TRBJ2-5,.,ASSDPGETQY
TRBV7-9,.,TRBJ2-3,few,SSSLGARMEDTQY
TRBV30,TRBD2,TRBJ2-2,.,ACLAGGTNTGELF
TRBV27,.,TRBJ2-1,.,ASSFKTNRDTNNEQF
TRBV25-1,TRBD1,TRBJ2-2,.,ASSEIGAGGNTGELF
TRBV6-6,TRBD1,TRBJ1-2,.,ASISSRTGICGYT
TRBV5-4,.,TRBJ1-2,.,AVRESSYGYT
TRBV30,.,TRBJ1-5,few,AWTPPRGARSNQPQH
TRBV15,TRBD1,TRBJ2-7,few,ATSRDSTGSFGEQY
TRBV28,TRBD2,TRBJ2-3,.,ASSPRTSGRPDTQY
TRBV4-2,.,TRBJ2-7,few,ASSQGRISSYEQY
TRBV30,.,TRBJ1-5,once,AWSANRGGQPQH
TRBV23-1,.,TRBJ2-2,.,ASPMEDPNTGELF
TRBV7-9,TRBD2,TRBJ2-7,once,ASSQGTSGRGEQY
TRBV19,.,TRBJ1-4,.,ASQRDGGEKLF
TRBV29-1,.,TRBJ2-7,.,SVQGRGCEQY
TRBV2,.,TRBJ1-1,.,ASSEGRGSTEAF
TRBV6-1,TRBD1,TRBJ1-5,once,ASSDYGQGAQPQH
TRBV9,.,TRBJ2-1,.,ASSSDSILF
TRBV5-1,.,TRBJ2-1,.,ASSLSGSYNEQF
TRBV19,TRBD1,TRBJ1-5,once,ASKQDGGQLSNQPQH
TRBV2,TRBD1,TRBJ2-7,.,ASRGQFGEQY
TRBV2,.,TRBJ1-1,.,ASRGEEYTEAF